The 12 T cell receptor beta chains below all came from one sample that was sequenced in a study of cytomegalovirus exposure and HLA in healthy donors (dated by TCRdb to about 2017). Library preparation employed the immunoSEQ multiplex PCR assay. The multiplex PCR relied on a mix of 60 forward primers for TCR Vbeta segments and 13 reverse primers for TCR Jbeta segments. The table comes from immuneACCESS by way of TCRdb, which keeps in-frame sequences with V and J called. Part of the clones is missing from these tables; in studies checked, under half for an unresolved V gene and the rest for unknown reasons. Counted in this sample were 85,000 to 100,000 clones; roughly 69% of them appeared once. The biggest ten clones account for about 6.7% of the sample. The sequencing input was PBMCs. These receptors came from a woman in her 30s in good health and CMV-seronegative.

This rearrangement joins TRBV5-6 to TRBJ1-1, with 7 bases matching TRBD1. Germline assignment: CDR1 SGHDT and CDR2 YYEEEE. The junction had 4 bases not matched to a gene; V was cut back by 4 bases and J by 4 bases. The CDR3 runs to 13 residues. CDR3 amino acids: CASSPQGGTEAFF. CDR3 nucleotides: TGTGCCAGCAGCCCTCAGGGGGGCACTGAAGCTTTCTTT.

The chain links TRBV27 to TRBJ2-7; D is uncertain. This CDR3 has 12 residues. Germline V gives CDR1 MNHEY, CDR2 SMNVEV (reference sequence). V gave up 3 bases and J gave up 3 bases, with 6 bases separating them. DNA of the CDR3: TGTGCCAGCAGTTTCCGCGGCTACGAGCAGTACTTC. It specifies CASSFRGYEQYF.

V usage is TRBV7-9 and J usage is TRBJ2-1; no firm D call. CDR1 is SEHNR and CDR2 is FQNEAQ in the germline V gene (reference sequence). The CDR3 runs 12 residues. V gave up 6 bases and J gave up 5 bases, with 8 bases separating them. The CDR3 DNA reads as TGTGCCAGCAGGGGCAGAAACAATGAGCAGTTCTTC. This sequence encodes CASRGRNNEQFF.

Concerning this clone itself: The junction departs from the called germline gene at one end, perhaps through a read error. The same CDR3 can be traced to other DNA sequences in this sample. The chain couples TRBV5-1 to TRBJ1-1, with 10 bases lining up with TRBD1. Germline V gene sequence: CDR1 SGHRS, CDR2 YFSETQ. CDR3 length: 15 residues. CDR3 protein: CASSRADRGLAEAFF. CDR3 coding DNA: TGCGCTAGCAGCAGAGCTGACAGGGGGCTCGCTGAAGCTTTCTTT. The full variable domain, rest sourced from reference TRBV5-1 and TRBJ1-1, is KAGVTQTPRYLIKTRGQQVTLSCSPISGHRSVSWYQQTPGQGLQFLFEYFSETQRNKGNFPGRFSGRQFSNSRSEMNVSTLELGDSALYLCASSRADRGLAEAFFGQGTRLTVV.

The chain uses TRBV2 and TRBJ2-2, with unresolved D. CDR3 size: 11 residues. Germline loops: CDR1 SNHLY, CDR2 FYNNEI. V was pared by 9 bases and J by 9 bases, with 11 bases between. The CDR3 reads CASSPGRELFF. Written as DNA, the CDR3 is TGTGCCAGTAGCCCTGGCCGGGAGCTGTTTTTT.

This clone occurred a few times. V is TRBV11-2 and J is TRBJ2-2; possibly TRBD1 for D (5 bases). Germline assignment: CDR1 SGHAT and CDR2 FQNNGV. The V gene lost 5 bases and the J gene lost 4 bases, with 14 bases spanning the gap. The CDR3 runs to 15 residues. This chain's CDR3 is CASSTQGLGTGELFF. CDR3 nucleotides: TGTGCCAGCAGCACTCAGGGATTGGGCACCGGGGAGCTGTTTTTT.

The CDR3 DNA reads TGCGCCAGCAGCCTGACCCCGGGACAGGGGGCTCCTAACTATGGCTACACCTTC. It yields the protein CASSLTPGQGAPNYGYTF. This chain connects TRBV5-1 to TRBJ1-2, with 12 positions matching TRBD1. Germline V gives CDR1 SGHRS, CDR2 YFSETQ. The V and J ends lost 4 bases and 0 bases, in that order; junction bases with no gene match: 10. The CDR3 loop spans 18 amino acids.

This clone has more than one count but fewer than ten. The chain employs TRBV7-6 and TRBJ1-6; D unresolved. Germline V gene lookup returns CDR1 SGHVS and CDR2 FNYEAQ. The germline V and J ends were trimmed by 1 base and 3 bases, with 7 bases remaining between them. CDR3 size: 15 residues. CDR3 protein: CASSLGRGYNSPLHF. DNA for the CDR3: TGTGCCAGCAGCTTAGGTCGGGGCTATAATTCACCCCTCCACTTT.

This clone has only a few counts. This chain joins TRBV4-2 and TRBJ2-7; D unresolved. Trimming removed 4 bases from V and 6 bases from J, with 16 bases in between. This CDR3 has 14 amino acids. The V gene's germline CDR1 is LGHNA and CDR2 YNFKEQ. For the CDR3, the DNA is TGTGCCAGCAGCCGGCCGGAGTCCCTGGCCGAGCAGTACTTC. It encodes CASSRPESLAEQYF.

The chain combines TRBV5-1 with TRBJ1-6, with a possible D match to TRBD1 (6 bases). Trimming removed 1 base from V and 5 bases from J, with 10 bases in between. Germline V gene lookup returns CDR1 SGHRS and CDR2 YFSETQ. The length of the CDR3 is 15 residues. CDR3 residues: CASSLPSGDNSPLHF. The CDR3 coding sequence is TGCGCCAGCAGCTTGCCCTCAGGGGATAATTCACCCCTCCACTTT. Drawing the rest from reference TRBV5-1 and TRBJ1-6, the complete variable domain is KAGVTQTPRYLIKTRGQQVTLSCSPISGHRSVSWYQQTPGQGLQFLFEYFSETQRNKGNFPGRFSGRQFSNSRSEMNVSTLELGDSALYLCASSLPSGDNSPLHFGNGTRLTVT.

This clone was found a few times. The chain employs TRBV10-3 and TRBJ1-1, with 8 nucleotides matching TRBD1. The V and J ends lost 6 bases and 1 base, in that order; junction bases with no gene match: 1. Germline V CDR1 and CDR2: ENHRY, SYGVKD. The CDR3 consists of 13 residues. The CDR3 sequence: CAISGTGNTEAFF. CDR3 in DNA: TGTGCCATCAGCGGGACAGGGAACACTGAAGCTTTCTTT.

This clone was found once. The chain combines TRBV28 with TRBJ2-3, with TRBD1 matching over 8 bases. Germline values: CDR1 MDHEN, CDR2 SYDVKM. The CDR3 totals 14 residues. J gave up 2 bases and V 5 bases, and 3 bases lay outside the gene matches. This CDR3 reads CASSVTGATDTQYF. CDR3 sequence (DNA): TGTGCCAGCAGTGTGACAGGGGCCACAGATACGCAGTATTTT.